The 26 T cell receptor beta chains below come from one sample, sequenced in a study of cytomegalovirus exposure and HLA in healthy donors. Primers included in the PCR were 60 Vbeta and 13 Jbeta primers. Only in-frame clones appear in the TCRdb table, and some are missing; sequencing was by immunoSEQ multiplex PCR. The sample carries approximately 170,000 clones, approximately 82% recorded once. The sequencing input was PBMCs. The receptor set was obtained from a male donor in good health and CMV-seronegative.

This chain joins TRBV9 and TRBJ2-1; 8 bases match TRBD2. The CDR3 sequence is 16 residues long. The V and J ends lost 2 bases and 4 bases, in that order; junction bases with no gene match: 8. CDR1 is SGDLS and CDR2 is YYNGEE in the germline V gene. In DNA, the CDR3 is TGTGCCAGCAGCGTGGGTATAAGCGGGGGATACAATGAGCAGTTCTTC. This gives the protein CASSVGISGGYNEQFF.

The chain is built from TRBV21-1 and TRBJ2-3; the table gives TRBD2 as D, unverified against the DNA. TRBV21-1 is marked as a pseudogene. The CDR3 extends over 15 amino acids. This CDR3 is CASSGGGGLTDTQYF. The CDR3 bases are TGTGCCAGCAGCGGGGGCGGGGGGCTCACAGATACGCAGTATTTT.

In its sample, this clone was seen a few times. The rearrangement uses TRBV10-1 and TRBJ2-7; the match to TRBD2 covers 12 bases. This CDR3 is built from 14 residues. The V gene end was trimmed by 0 bases and the J gene end by 10 bases; junction bases not matched to a gene: 4. Germline CDR1 is WNHNN and CDR2 is SYGVQD (reference sequence). CDR3 coding DNA: TGCGCCAGCAGTGAGTCGCTAGCGGGGGGGCCCCAGTACTTC. Translating it yields CASSESLAGGPQYF.

This clone was seen more than once but under ten times. J is TRBJ2-1 and V is TRBV5-4; D remains ambiguous. The CDR3 is made up of 16 amino acids. Germline CDR1 reads SGHNT; CDR2 reads YYREEE (reference sequence). The V gene lost 2 bases and the J gene lost 5 bases, with 17 bases spanning the gap. The CDR3 DNA reads TGTGCCAGCAGCTTTGGTCGACCGGGTTTTAACAATGAGCAGTTCTTC. Protein: CASSFGRPGFNNEQFF.

The genes are TRBV5-4 and TRBJ2-1; D possibly corresponds to TRBD2 (6 bases). Germline V lookup: CDR1 SGHNT, CDR2 YYREEE (reference sequence). This CDR3 region has 15 residues. V lost 0 bases and J lost 0, with 7 bases in between. CDR3 residues: CASSLVGGSYNEQFF. The CDR3 DNA is TGTGCCAGCAGCTTGGTCGGGGGCTCCTACAATGAGCAGTTCTTC.

The rearrangement uses TRBV13 and TRBJ2-7, with D possibly TRBD1 on 5 matching bases. The germline CDR1 and CDR2 sequences are PRHDT and FYEKMQ (reference sequence). The CDR3 loop spans 15 amino acids. The ends were cut back, 0 bases at V and 3 bases at J, with 12 bases in the middle. CDR3 loop: CASSLGTGSYYEQYF. CDR3 bases: TGTGCCAGCAGCTTAGGTACAGGATCCTACTACGAGCAGTACTTC.

This clone was seen a handful of times. The V call is TRBV5-4, the J call TRBJ2-5; 10 bases are a match to TRBD1. The J call is in doubt because the DNA end fits TRBJ2-7 better. The CDR3 length is 15 residues. CDR1 and CDR2 from the germline V gene are SGHNT and YYREEE (reference sequence). The CDR3 spells CASSGRDRGQYEQYF. Written as DNA, the CDR3 is TGTGCCAGCAGCGGCCGGGACAGGGGCCAGTACGAGCAGTACTTC.

This clone was counted a few times. CDR3 protein: CASSPVTGSNIGFF. The CDR3 coding sequence is TGTGCCAGCAGCCCAGTGACAGGGAGTAATATCGGTTTCTTT. The chain combines TRBV7-2 with TRBJ1-1; 7 bases fit TRBD1. The germline V gene encodes CDR1 SGHTA and CDR2 FQGNSA. V shed 5 bases, J shed 13 bases, and the junction held 16 bases outside the gene matches. CDR3 size: 14 residues. Drawing the rest from reference TRBV7-2 and TRBJ1-1, the complete variable domain is GAGVSQSPSNKVTEKGKDVELRCDPISGHTALYWYRQSLGQGLEFLIYFQGNSAPDKSGLPSDRFSAERTGGSVSTLTIQRTQQEDSAVYLCASSPVTGSNIGFFGQGTRLTVV.

On this clone itself: One end of the junction does not line up with germline, which may come from a read error. J is TRBJ1-4 and V is TRBV27; 9 positions match TRBD1. The CDR3 has 15 amino acids. CDR1 is MNHEY, CDR2 SMNVEV, per germline (reference sequence). For the CDR3, the DNA is TGTGTCAGCAGTGGAGCCGGGACAGGGTCAGAAAAACTGTTTTTT. This gives the protein CVSSGAGTGSEKLFF.

V is TRBV11-1 and J is TRBJ2-4; 10 bases are shared with TRBD2. V lost 2 bases to trimming and J lost 1 base; unmatched junction nucleotides: 5. The germline CDR1 and CDR2 sequences are SGHAT and FQDESV (reference sequence). This CDR3 is 17 amino acids long. The CDR3 region has the DNA TGTGCCAGCAGCTTAACAAAACTAGCGGGGGCCAAAAACATTCAGTACTTC. Residues: CASSLTKLAGAKNIQYF.

The V and J genes are TRBV7-2 and TRBJ2-1; 13 bases are shared with TRBD2. V lost 5 bases and J lost 10; bases outside the gene matches: 8. The CDR3 consists of 15 residues. The germline V gene encodes CDR1 SGHTA and CDR2 FQGNSA. CDR3 region: CASSALAGGAWEQFF. The CDR3 DNA reads TGTGCCAGCAGCGCACTAGCGGGAGGGGCTTGGGAGCAGTTCTTC.

This rearrangement joins TRBV19 to TRBJ2-7; tentatively, D is TRBD2 (6 bases). The germline CDR1 and CDR2 sequences are LNHDA and SQIVND (reference sequence). V shed 7 bases and J shed 3 bases, with 16 bases lying between them. The CDR3 extends over 14 amino acids. As DNA, the CDR3 is TGTGCCAGTATTTCAGGGAGGTATTGCTACGAGCAGTACTTC. This translates into CASISGRYCYEQYF.

The chain joins TRBV27 to TRBJ2-6; D might be TRBD2 (5 bases). Germline V gives CDR1 MNHEY, CDR2 SMNVEV (reference sequence). This CDR3 has 14 amino acids. V was pared by 2 bases and J by 5 bases, with 7 bases between. CDR3 loop: CASSLRGRANVLTF. CDR3 sequence (DNA): TGTGCCAGCAGTTTACGGGGAAGGGCCAACGTCCTGACTTTC.

The sample holds a few counts of this clone. V is TRBV6-5 and J is TRBJ2-7; D is perhaps TRBD1 (6 bases). The germline V gene encodes CDR1 MNHEY and CDR2 SVGAGI. The V and J ends lost 6 bases and 5 bases respectively, with 14 bases between them. The CDR3 runs to 13 residues. The chain's CDR3 is CASSTPGVDEQYF. The DNA of the CDR3 is TGTGCCAGCAGCACCCCAGGGGTCGACGAGCAGTACTTC.

J is TRBJ1-4 and V is TRBV10-1; D is ambiguous. Deletions cut 0 bases from V and 2 bases from J, with 7 bases between. Germline V gene data show CDR1 as WNHNN and CDR2 as SYGVQD (reference sequence). The CDR3 totals 15 residues. The CDR3 bases are TGCGCCAGCAGTGAGTCGTCAGGCACTAATGAAAAACTGTTTTTT. This sequence encodes CASSESSGTNEKLFF.

The CDR3 DNA reads TGTGCCAGCAGTTTAACAGGGGTCTACGAGCAGTACTTC. Amino acid sequence: CASSLTGVYEQYF. This chain connects TRBV7-9 to TRBJ2-7; 7 bases are a match to TRBD1. J gave up 3 bases and V 6 bases, and 5 bases lay outside the gene matches. Germline CDR1 SEHNR, CDR2 FQNEAQ (reference sequence). The CDR3 has 13 amino acids.

This chain connects TRBV28 to TRBJ1-2; D is undetermined. CDR3 length: 12 amino acids. From germline, CDR1 is MDHEN and CDR2 SYDVKM. Trimming cost V 3 bases and J 6 bases, with 8 bases left between them. The CDR3 protein is CASSFAVNGYTF. As DNA, the CDR3 is TGTGCCAGCAGTTTCGCGGTTAATGGCTACACCTTC.

V is TRBV10-3 and J is TRBJ2-7; TRBD2 matches at 8 bases. The DNA end is more similar to TRBJ2-1, so the J call may be wrong. This CDR3 is 17 amino acids long. Germline CDR1 and CDR2: ENHRY and SYGVKD. CDR3 amino acids: CAISESGTSGLYNEQFF. For the CDR3, the DNA is TGTGCCATCAGTGAGTCGGGCACTAGCGGACTCTACAATGAGCAGTTCTTC.

This rearrangement joins TRBV28 to TRBJ1-1; maybe TRBD1 (6 bases). Trimming left V 5 bases short and J 10 bases short, with 20 bases between. The germline V gene encodes CDR1 MDHEN and CDR2 SYDVKM. The CDR3 consists of 14 residues. The CDR3 DNA reads TGTGCCAGCAGTCTTCGACAGGTTCCGGCGAGAGCTTTCTTT. Translated: CASSLRQVPARAFF. The variable domain in full, completed from reference TRBV28 and TRBJ1-1, reads DVKVTQSSRYLVKRTGEKVFLECVQDMDHENMFWYRQDPGLGLRLIYFSYDVKMKEKGDIPEGYSVSREKKERFSLILESASTNQTSMYLCASSLRQVPARAFFGQGTRLTVV.

This chain joins TRBV19 and TRBJ1-4; TRBD1 aligns across 9 bases. Germline V gives CDR1 LNHDA, CDR2 SQIVND (reference sequence). CDR3 size: 13 residues. After removal of 6 bases from V and 10 bases from J, the junction contained 6 bases not matched to a gene. The CDR3 DNA reads as TGTGCCAGTAGAACAGGGGGCGCCGGAAAACTGTTTTTT. This sequence encodes CASRTGGAGKLFF.

V usage is TRBV15 and J usage is TRBJ2-3, with TRBD2 identical over 8 bases. The CDR3 is 17 amino acids. Germline V gene data show CDR1 as LNHNV and CDR2 as YYDKDF (reference sequence). V trimming: 3 bases; J trimming: 5 bases; junction bases outside the gene matches: 13. The CDR3 nucleotides are TGTGCCACCAGCAGCCGATTCTCGGGGGGGCCTTTAGATACGCAGTATTTT. Translating gives CATSSRFSGGPLDTQYF.

This clone has only one observation. The chain recombines TRBV10-2 with TRBJ2-5, with TRBD1 matching over 9 bases. CDR1 and CDR2 from the germline V gene are WSHSY and SAAADI. J was trimmed by 1 base and V by 5 bases; bases with no gene match: 8. The CDR3 extends over 16 amino acids. This chain's CDR3 is CASSLPGQGVQETQYF. Written as DNA, the CDR3 is TGCGCCAGCAGTCTACCGGGACAGGGTGTCCAAGAGACCCAGTACTTC.

This clone was counted once. V gene TRBV5-1 combines with J gene TRBJ1-2, with 12 bases matching TRBD1. The CDR3 length is 16 residues. V was pared by 4 bases and J by 4 bases, with 8 bases of the junction left unmatched. Germline CDR1 reads SGHRS; CDR2 reads YFSETQ. DNA for the CDR3: TGCGCCAGCAGCGCCCCCGGGACAGGGGGCTTCTATGGCTACACCTTC. Residues: CASSAPGTGGFYGYTF.

This clone was seen just once. One end of the junction fails to match germline, which may point to a read error. The V gene is TRBV7-9, the J gene TRBJ1-6; 8 bases match TRBD1. Per the germline V gene, CDR1 is SEHNR and CDR2 is FQNEAQ (reference sequence). The CDR3 has 14 residues. The chain's CDR3 is CSSSDTGGNSPLHF. CDR3 DNA sequence: TGTTCCAGCAGCGATACAGGGGGAAATTCACCCCTCCACTTT.

The V gene is TRBV30, the J gene TRBJ2-1; D is possibly TRBD2 (6 bases). Trimming took off 5 bases at V and 4 bases at J, with 12 bases between the two ends. Germline V gene lookup returns CDR1 GTSNPN and CDR2 SVGIG (reference sequence). CDR3 length: 13 residues. Written as DNA, the CDR3 is TGTGCCTGGCTCCGGGACTTTTACAATGAGCAGTTCTTC. Protein: CAWLRDFYNEQFF.

The chain has TRBV9 and TRBJ2-5; TRBD2 agrees at 7 bases. The assigned J gene may be wrong: the sequence end matches TRBJ2-7 better. The germline gives CDR1 SGDLS, CDR2 YYNGEE. This CDR3 comprises 15 residues. The CDR3 nucleotides read TGTGCCAGCAGCGAAGGAGCGGGAATTTTATACGAGCAGTACTTC. It yields the protein CASSEGAGILYEQYF.